A selection of T cell receptor beta chains follows, all from one sample in a study of cytomegalovirus exposure and HLA in healthy donors. Only in-frame clones appear in the TCRdb table, and some are missing; sequencing was by immunoSEQ multiplex PCR. The sample includes about 190,000 clones, approximately 85% seen only once; the top ten take more than 1.1%. The specimen sequenced was PBMCs. The receptors come from a woman between 18 and 29 years old in good health and CMV-seronegative. Both conserved end residues are part of each CDR3. A D gene is named only where the DNA matches it firmly. Expanded clones get a size class; other rows say once, few or many, or leave the size out.

J,size,V,D,CDR3,DNA
TRBJ1-5,NA,TRBV5-1,NA,CASSLTGGGQPQHF,TGCGCCAGCAGCCTGACAGGTGGGGGTCAGCCCCAGCATTTT
TRBJ1-4,NA,TRBV30,NA,CAWSPPGYEKLFF,TGTGCCTGGAGTCCCCCAGGGTATGAAAAACTGTTTTTT
TRBJ2-7,NA,TRBV5-5,TRBD1,CASSLGQGVSYEQYF,TGTGCCAGCAGCTTGGGACAGGGGGTTTCCTACGAGCAGTACTTC
TRBJ2-7,NA,TRBV23-1,TRBD1,CASSQQDRGRMDEQYF,TGCGCCAGCAGTCAACAAGACAGGGGGAGGATGGACGAGCAGTACTTC
TRBJ2-4,NA,TRBV6-6,NA,CASSPFRWAKNIQYF,TGTGCCAGCAGCCCTTTCAGGTGGGCCAAAAACATTCAGTACTTC
TRBJ1-1,NA,TRBV9,NA,CASSRTPDTYTEAFF,TGTGCCAGCAGCAGAACACCAGACACCTACACTGAAGCTTTCTTT
TRBJ2-7,NA,TRBV7-2,NA,CASSLRRAEQYF,TGTGCCAGCAGCTTAAGGAGAGCCGAGCAGTACTTC
TRBJ2-5,once,TRBV29-1,TRBD2,CSGTSGTETQYF,TGCAGCGGGACTAGCGGGACCGAGACCCAGTACTTC
TRBJ2-1,NA,TRBV9,NA,CASSVARGFGNEQFF,TGTGCCAGCAGCGTAGCTAGAGGGTTTGGCAATGAGCAGTTCTTC
TRBJ2-1,NA,TRBV7-8,TRBD2,CASSLNPRGSARNEQFF,TGTGCCAGCAGCTTAAACCCTCGCGGGAGTGCCCGTAATGAGCAGTTCTTC
TRBJ2-3,NA,TRBV11-2,TRBD2,CASSISGRGDTQYF,TGTGCCAGCAGCATTAGCGGGAGGGGGGATACGCAGTATTTT
TRBJ2-7,NA,TRBV19,NA,CASSIGRDFSPLF,TGTGCCAGTAGTATAGGACGGGATTTCTCACCGCTCTTC
TRBJ2-5,once,TRBV9,TRBD2,CASSVGASGMETQYF,TGTGCCAGCAGCGTAGGCGCTAGCGGGATGGAGACCCAGTACTTC
TRBJ1-2,NA,TRBV12-5,NA,CASGTGYGYTF,TGTGCTAGTGGTACAGGGTATGGCTACACCTTC
TRBJ1-6,NA,TRBV6-5,TRBD1,CASRPGQGIYSPLHF,TGTGCCAGCAGACCTGGACAGGGTATTTATTCACCCCTCCACTTT
TRBJ2-3,NA,TRBV18,NA,CASSPRTAPDTQYF,TGTGCCAGCTCACCGCGGACAGCCCCAGATACGCAGTATTTT
TRBJ1-1,few,TRBV18,NA,CASSPRGHENTEAFF,TGTGCCAGCTCACCACGGGGGCACGAGAACACTGAAGCTTTCTTT
TRBJ1-3,NA,TRBV15,NA,CATSRDRQGSIYF,TGTGCCACCAGCAGAGATCGTCAGGGTAGCATATATTTT
TRBJ2-7,NA,TRBV6-5,NA,CASSYHRSYYEQYF,TGTGCCAGCAGTTACCACAGGAGTTACTACGAGCAGTACTTC
TRBJ1-1,NA,TRBV5-1,TRBD1,CASSLALTGDTEAFF,TGCGCCAGCAGCTTGGCGTTAACAGGGGACACTGAAGCTTTCTTT
TRBJ2-1,NA,TRBV9,NA,CASSREGQTSYNEQFF,TGTGCCAGCAGCCGGGAGGGACAGACTTCCTACAATGAGCAGTTCTTC
TRBJ1-1,NA,TRBV5-1,TRBD1,CASGWRQGGTEAFF,TGCGCCAGCGGGTGGAGACAGGGGGGGACTGAAGCTTTCTTT
TRBJ1-2,NA,TRBV7-2,NA,CASSLNWQGYGYTF,TGTGCCAGCAGCTTAAATTGGCAGGGCTATGGCTACACCTTC
TRBJ2-3,NA,TRBV5-1,TRBD2,CASSLAAGGPSTDTQYF,TGCGCCAGCAGCTTGGCGGCGGGGGGTCCTAGCACAGATACGCAGTATTTT
TRBJ2-7,NA,TRBV6-1,NA,CATWEGAYEQYF,TGTGCCACCTGGGAGGGGGCCTACGAGCAGTACTTC
TRBJ1-4,NA,TRBV27,TRBD1,CASSLWGQGIGNEKLFF,TGTGCCAGCAGTTTATGGGGACAGGGAATTGGTAATGAAAAACTGTTTTTT
TRBJ2-3,NA,TRBV29-1,TRBD2,CPSLLAGGPDTQYF,TGCCCTTCCCTACTAGCGGGAGGCCCAGATACGCAGTATTTT
TRBJ1-5,few,TRBV27,NA,CASSSNGGVGIQPQHF,TGTGCCAGCAGTAGTAATGGGGGCGTGGGGATTCAGCCCCAGCATTTT
TRBJ1-2,few,TRBV30,TRBD1,CAWTLMGQGAIHGYTF,TGTGCCTGGACCTTAATGGGACAGGGGGCAATTCATGGCTACACCTTC
TRBJ2-3,NA,TRBV29-1,NA,CSVVSVASGSTDTQYF,TGCAGCGTTGTATCCGTAGCCTCAGGGTCCACAGATACGCAGTATTTT
TRBJ1-5,NA,TRBV11-1,NA,CASSLMSNQPQHF,TGTGCCAGCAGCTTAATGTCTAATCAGCCCCAGCATTTT
TRBJ2-7,NA,TRBV7-9,TRBD1,CASSLLQGAINEQYF,TGTGCCAGCAGCTTACTACAGGGGGCTATCAACGAGCAGTACTTC
TRBJ1-4,NA,TRBV30,NA,CAWSFKEKLFF,TGTGCCTGGAGTTTCAAAGAAAAACTGTTTTTT
TRBJ2-5,NA,TRBV5-4,TRBD1,CASSRQGAETQYF,TGTGCCAGCAGCCGACAGGGTGCGGAGACCCAGTACTTC
TRBJ1-2,NA,TRBV11-2,TRBD1,CASSLAGTGSRYTF,TGTGCCAGCAGCTTAGCTGGGACAGGGTCCCGCTACACCTTC
TRBJ1-5,once,TRBV18,NA,CASSPTSSNQPQHF,TGTGCCAGCTCACCTACAAGTAGCAATCAGCCCCAGCATTTT
TRBJ2-5,NA,TRBV18,NA,CASSPAVQETQYF,TGTGCCAGCTCACCAGCGGTTCAAGAGACCCAGTACTTC
TRBJ2-1,NA,TRBV10-3,NA,CAIRTSNEQFF,TGTGCCATCAGGACTAGCAATGAGCAGTTCTTC
TRBJ1-3,once,TRBV5-1,NA,CASRPTGTSGNTIYF,TGCGCCAGCAGACCAACAGGGACCTCTGGAAACACCATATATTTT
TRBJ2-1,NA,TRBV4-1,TRBD1,CASSQNSGTGLSNEQFF,TGCGCCAGCAGCCAAAACTCCGGGACAGGGCTCTCCAATGAGCAGTTCTTC
TRBJ2-2,NA,TRBV21-1,NA,CASSKRDRGISGELFF,TGTGCCAGCAGCAAACGTGACAGGGGTATTTCTGGGGAGCTGTTTTTT
TRBJ2-5,few,TRBV4-2,TRBD1,CASSPGQGTTVQETQYF,TGTGCCAGCAGCCCGGGACAGGGGACTACGGTCCAAGAGACCCAGTACTTC
TRBJ1-2,NA,TRBV28,TRBD1,CASSLSAGGEGYTF,TGTGCCAGCAGTTTAAGCGCAGGGGGCGAGGGCTACACCTTC
TRBJ1-6,few,TRBV11-2,NA,CASSILQGPGNSPLHF,TGTGCCAGCAGCATACTACAGGGCCCGGGCAATTCACCCCTCCACTTT
TRBJ2-1,NA,TRBV5-4,TRBD1,CASSLAEGASYNEQFF,TGTGCCAGCAGCTTGGCCGAGGGGGCGTCCTACAATGAGCAGTTCTTC
TRBJ1-6,once,TRBV27,NA,CASSLRQKNSPLHF,TGTGCCAGCAGTTTAAGACAGAAGAATTCACCCCTCCACTTT
TRBJ1-1,NA,TRBV6-1,TRBD1,CASSASIGRGSEAFF,TGTGCCAGCAGTGCTAGCATCGGCAGGGGGAGTGAAGCTTTCTTT
TRBJ1-2,NA,TRBV6-5,TRBD1,CASSSYPGGRGGYTF,TGTGCCAGCAGTTCCTATCCAGGGGGAAGAGGAGGCTACACCTTC
TRBJ2-7,NA,TRBV27,NA,CASSSNRGLSFTYEQYF,TGTGCCAGCAGTTCCAACAGGGGACTCTCCTTCACCTACGAGCAGTACTTC
TRBJ2-7,NA,TRBV7-2,NA,CASSKSPSEQYF,TGTGCCAGCAGCAAAAGCCCCTCCGAGCAGTACTTC
TRBJ1-1,NA,TRBV2,NA,CASRAQARVNTEAFF,TGTGCCAGCAGGGCGCAGGCACGAGTGAACACTGAAGCTTTCTTT
TRBJ1-5,NA,TRBV7-6,NA,CASSLDLGQPQHF,TGTGCCAGCAGCTTAGACCTGGGCCAGCCCCAGCATTTT
TRBJ1-4,NA,TRBV2,TRBD1,CASSSRGEEEKLFF,TGTGCCAGCAGTAGCAGGGGGGAGGAGGAAAAACTGTTTTTT
TRBJ1-2,NA,TRBV7-6,TRBD1,CASSFGTGGAPSHGYTF,TGTGCCAGCAGCTTTGGGACAGGGGGCGCCCCTTCGCATGGCTACACCTTC
TRBJ1-6,NA,TRBV19,NA,CASSTQQNSPLHF,TGTGCCAGTAGTACGCAACAGAATTCACCCCTCCACTTT
TRBJ2-3,NA,TRBV9,NA,CASSSGVRSTDTQYF,TGTGCCAGCAGTTCCGGAGTCAGAAGCACAGATACGCAGTATTTT
TRBJ2-5,once,TRBV6-6,NA,CASSSETGSVTETQYF,TGTGCCAGCAGTTCGGAGACAGGTTCGGTAACAGAGACCCAGTACTTC
TRBJ1-4,NA,TRBV9,TRBD1,CASSPGQGNEKLFF,TGTGCCAGCAGCCCGGGACAGGGGAACGAAAAACTGTTTTTT
TRBJ1-3,once,TRBV6-5,NA,CASSWGPSGGNTIYF,TGTGCCAGCAGTTGGGGCCCATCAGGTGGGAACACCATATATTTT